The entry below gives a single T cell receptor (beta chain) sequence along with its context. The sample is drawn from a study of blood T cell repertoires in COVID-19. Study information: COVID-19 samples from acute and convalescent phases originated in the United States, Italy and Spain. PBMCs, B-cell-depleted T cells, or T cells were the source of the cDNA or gDNA that made up the material.

CDR1 is MNHEY, CDR2 SVGAGI, per germline. This CDR3 has 13 residues. Trimming took off 6 bases at V and 3 bases at J, with 12 bases between the two ends. Symptom resolution, clearance, or two negative PCRs marked the recovered donors of Cohort 3. In the authors' workflow: Scientists estimated how many nucleated cells there were by amplifying reference gene primers. Only in-frame clones appear in the TCRdb table, and some are missing; sequencing was by immunoSEQ multiplex PCR. The V and J calls and the clone size are those of that table, but D and trimming were determined from the DNA. The sample yields some 300,000 clones, under 90% seen once.

The TCR was taken from a man younger than 40 who had recovered from COVID-19. What was sequenced was PBMCs or T cells enriched from blood (not recorded which). V and J are TRBV6-5 and TRBJ2-7; possibly TRBD1 for D (5 bases). The CDR3 DNA reads as TGTGCCAGCAGCGGACAACCAAGCTACGAGCAGTACTTC. Protein sequence: CASSGQPSYEQYF.